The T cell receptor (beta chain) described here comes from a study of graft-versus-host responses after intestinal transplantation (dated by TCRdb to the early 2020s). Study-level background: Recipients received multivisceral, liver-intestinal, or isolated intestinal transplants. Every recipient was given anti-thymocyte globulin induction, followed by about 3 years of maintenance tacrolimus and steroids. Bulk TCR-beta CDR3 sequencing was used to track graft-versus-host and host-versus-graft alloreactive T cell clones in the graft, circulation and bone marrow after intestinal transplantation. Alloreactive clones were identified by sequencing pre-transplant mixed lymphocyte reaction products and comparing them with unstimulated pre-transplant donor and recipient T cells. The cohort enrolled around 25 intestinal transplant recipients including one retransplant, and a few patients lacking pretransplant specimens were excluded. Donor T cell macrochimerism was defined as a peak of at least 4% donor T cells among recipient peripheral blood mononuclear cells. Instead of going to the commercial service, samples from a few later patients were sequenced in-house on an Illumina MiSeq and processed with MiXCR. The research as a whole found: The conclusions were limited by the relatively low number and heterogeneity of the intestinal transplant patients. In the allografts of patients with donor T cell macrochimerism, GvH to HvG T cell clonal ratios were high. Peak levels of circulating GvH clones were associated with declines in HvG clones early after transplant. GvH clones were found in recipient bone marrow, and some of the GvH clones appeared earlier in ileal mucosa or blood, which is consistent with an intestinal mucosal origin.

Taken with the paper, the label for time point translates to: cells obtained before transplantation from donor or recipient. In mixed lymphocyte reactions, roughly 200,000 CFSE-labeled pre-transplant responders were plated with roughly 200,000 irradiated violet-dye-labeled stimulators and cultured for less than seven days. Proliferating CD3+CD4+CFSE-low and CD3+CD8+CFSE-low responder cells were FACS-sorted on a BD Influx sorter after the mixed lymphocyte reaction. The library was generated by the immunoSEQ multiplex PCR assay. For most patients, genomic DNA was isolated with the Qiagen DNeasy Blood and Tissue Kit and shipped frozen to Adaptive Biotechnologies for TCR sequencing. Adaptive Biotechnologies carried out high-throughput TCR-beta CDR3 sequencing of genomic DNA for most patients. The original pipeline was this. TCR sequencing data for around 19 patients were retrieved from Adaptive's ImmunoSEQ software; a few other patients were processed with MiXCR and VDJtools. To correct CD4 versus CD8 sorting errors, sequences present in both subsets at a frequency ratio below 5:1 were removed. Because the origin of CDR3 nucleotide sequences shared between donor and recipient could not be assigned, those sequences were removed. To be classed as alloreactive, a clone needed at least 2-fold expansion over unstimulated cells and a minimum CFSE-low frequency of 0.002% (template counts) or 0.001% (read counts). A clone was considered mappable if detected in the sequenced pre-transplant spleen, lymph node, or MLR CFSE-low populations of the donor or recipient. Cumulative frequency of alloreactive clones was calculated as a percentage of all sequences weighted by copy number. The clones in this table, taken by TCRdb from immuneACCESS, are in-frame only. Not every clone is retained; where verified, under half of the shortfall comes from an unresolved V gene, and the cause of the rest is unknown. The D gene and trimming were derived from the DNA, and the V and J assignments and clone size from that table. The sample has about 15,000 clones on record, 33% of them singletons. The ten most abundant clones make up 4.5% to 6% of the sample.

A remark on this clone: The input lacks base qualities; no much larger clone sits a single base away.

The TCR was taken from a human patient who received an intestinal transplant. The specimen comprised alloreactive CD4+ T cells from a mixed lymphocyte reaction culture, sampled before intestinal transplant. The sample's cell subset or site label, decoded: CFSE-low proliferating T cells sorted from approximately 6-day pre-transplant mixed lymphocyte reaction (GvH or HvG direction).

The DNA is as follows: TGTGCCTGCCTACCTGGACTGGCGGGAACCGCGACCTACGAGCAGTACTTC. This sequence encodes CACLPGLAGTATYEQYF. The chain was built from TRBV30 and TRBJ2-5; a tentative D call is TRBD2 (6 bases match). The J call may be in error: the DNA end matches TRBJ2-7 better. The CDR3 runs 17 residues from the cysteine to the phenylalanine. Only the CDR3 DNA stays, 51 bases, in frame from base 1. Looking up the germline V gene (reference sequence) yields CDR1 GTSNPN and CDR2 SVGIG.